This T cell receptor (beta chain) was sequenced in a study of cytomegalovirus exposure and HLA in healthy donors. Assay used: immunoSEQ multiplex PCR; TCRdb lists only in-frame clones, some missing. Of over 150,000 clones listed, 84% are singletons. This CDR3 has 15 residues. The V gene's germline CDR1 is MNHEY and CDR2 SVGAGI. Unmatched junction bases numbered 8, after V lost 5 bases and J lost 4 bases. A word on this clone: Its target is unknown.

Whole-study findings and limits: Reports showed the classifier diagnosing cytomegalovirus status with high specificity and sensitivity.

The chain joins TRBV6-5 to TRBJ2-7, with TRBD1 matching over 10 bases. This clonotype was sampled from a woman aged 25-40 years in good health and CMV-seropositive. What was sequenced was PBMCs. The CDR3 coding sequence is TGTGCCAGCAGTCGAGCCGGGACAGGGGATTACGAGCAGTACTTC. The encoded protein is CASSRAGTGDYEQYF.